The 21 T cell receptor beta chains below all came from one sample that was sequenced in a study of blood T cell repertoires in COVID-19. The method was immunoSEQ multiplex PCR; TCRdb's version includes in-frame clones alone and lacks a portion of them. Counted here are some 240,000 clones, 80% to 90% occurring once; the ten biggest clones make up about 9.7%. The source material was peripheral blood. Every receptor here comes from a middle-aged man with active or convalescent COVID-19.

The genes are TRBV13 and TRBJ1-3; the D is unclear. Per the germline V gene, CDR1 is PRHDT and CDR2 is FYEKMQ (reference sequence). V lost 5 bases and J 4 bases, leaving 9 bases between the germline ends. The CDR3 is 13 residues long. Here the CDR3 reads CASSLRSGNTIYF. DNA for the CDR3: TGTGCCAGCAGCCTCCGGTCGGGAAACACCATATATTTT.

The gene calls are TRBV4-1 and TRBJ1-3, with D perhaps matching TRBD1 (5 bases). The CDR3 extends over 16 amino acids. V was pared by 2 bases and J by 0 bases, with 11 bases between. Germline CDR1 reads MGHRA; CDR2 reads YSYEKL. The CDR3 bases are TGCGCCAGCAGCCAAAATACAGGAAGCTCTGGAAACACCATATATTTT. It encodes CASSQNTGSSGNTIYF.

The chain links TRBV6-2 or TRBV6-3 to TRBJ2-5; maybe TRBD1 (6 bases). In germline, CDR1 is MNHEY, CDR2 SVGEGT. CDR3 length: 15 amino acids. Trimming removed 5 bases at V and 4 bases at J, with 17 bases between. The CDR3 region has the DNA TGTGCCAGCAGTCTACACAGGGATGAGTCAGAGACCCAGTACTTC. This codes for CASSLHRDESETQYF.

The chain has TRBV10-3 and TRBJ2-7, with 12 nucleotides matching TRBD2. The CDR3 spans 15 residues. The germline V gene has CDR1 ENHRY and CDR2 SYGVKD. Trimming cost V 6 bases and J 5 bases; bases outside gene matches: 8. In DNA, the CDR3 is TGTGCCATCAGAACGACTAGCGGGAGTGTCGACGAGCAGTACTTC. It codes for CAIRTTSGSVDEQYF.

This chain joins TRBV7-2 and TRBJ1-4; D is uncertain. This CDR3 comprises 12 residues. Deletions cut 1 base from V and 11 bases from J, with 8 bases between. The germline V gene has CDR1 SGHTA and CDR2 FQGNSA. The CDR3 is CASSLGTGKLFF. For the CDR3, the DNA is TGTGCCAGCAGCTTAGGGACGGGGAAACTGTTTTTT. The variable domain in full, completed from reference TRBV7-2 and TRBJ1-4, reads GAGVSQSPSNKVTEKGKDVELRCDPISGHTALYWYRQSLGQGLEFLIYFQGNSAPDKSGLPSDRFSAERTGGSVSTLTIQRTQQEDSAVYLCASSLGTGKLFFGSGTQLSVL.

This sequence joins TRBV29-1 and TRBJ1-2, with 9 nucleotides matching TRBD1. CDR3 size: 15 residues. Trimming at V came to 6 bases and at J to 2 bases, leaving 10 bases not matched to a gene. Germline-derived CDR1 and CDR2 are SQVTM and ANQGSEA. CDR3 region: CSVGGGQGGNYGYTF. The CDR3, as DNA: TGCAGCGTAGGAGGGGGACAGGGAGGAAACTATGGCTACACCTTC.

This chain connects TRBV28 to TRBJ1-5, with D possibly being TRBD1 (6 bases). V was clipped by 6 bases and J by 2 bases, with 11 bases between them. The CDR3 is made up of 14 amino acids. Germline V gene lookup returns CDR1 MDHEN and CDR2 SYDVKM. CDR3: CASSYRVGNQPQHF. The CDR3 DNA reads TGTGCCAGCAGCTACAGGGTAGGCAATCAGCCCCAGCATTTT.

The CDR3 reads CASSKGLAGAYEQYF. DNA of the CDR3: TGTGCCAGCAGCAAAGGACTAGCGGGGGCCTACGAGCAGTACTTC. The chain carries TRBV7-2 and TRBJ2-7; 13 bases agree with TRBD2. This CDR3 is 15 amino acids long. The ends lost 5 bases at V and 2 bases at J; junction bases unmatched: 3. The germline CDR1 and CDR2 sequences are SGHTA and FQGNSA.

This clone came up once. V is TRBV19 and J is TRBJ2-3, with D possibly TRBD2 on 6 matching bases. The germline CDR1 and CDR2 sequences are LNHDA and SQIVND (reference sequence). The CDR3 has 15 amino acids. V lost 5 bases and J lost 4, with 16 bases in between. The CDR3 is CASSSAGGVSDTQYF. In nucleotides, the CDR3 is TGTGCCAGTAGTTCTGCTGGCGGGGTGTCAGATACGCAGTATTTT.

The rearrangement uses TRBV28 and TRBJ1-2, with TRBD1 as a possible D gene (5 bases). The CDR3 length is 13 residues. With 4 bases removed from V and 5 bases from J, the gap between germline ends came to 11 bases. Germline CDR1 is MDHEN and CDR2 is SYDVKM. CDR3 DNA sequence: TGTGCCAGCAGTTCCCGGACACATTATGGCTACACCTTC. Protein product: CASSSRTHYGYTF.

The V gene is TRBV27, the J gene TRBJ1-1; tentatively, D is TRBD1 (6 bases). Trimming took 6 bases from V and 11 from J, leaving 16 bases between them. The CDR3 extends over 12 amino acids. CDR1 MNHEY and CDR2 SMNVEV come from the germline V gene (reference sequence). The CDR3 nucleotides are TGTGCCAGCAGAATACAGGGTGGCGGGGCTTTCTTT. Protein: CASRIQGGGAFF.

This rearrangement joins TRBV6-5 to TRBJ1-2, with D possibly TRBD1 on 6 matching bases. Germline V gene lookup returns CDR1 MNHEY and CDR2 SVGAGI. This CDR3 has 16 residues. The germline V and J ends were trimmed by 4 bases and 4 bases, with 19 bases remaining between them. The CDR3 DNA reads TGTGCCAGCAGTTCGACGAGTCACAGGGTCCCCTATGGCTACACCTTC. This sequence encodes CASSSTSHRVPYGYTF.

This clone was seen a handful of times. The chain uses TRBV9 and TRBJ2-2; 11 bases are a match to TRBD2. V shed 3 bases, J shed 7 bases, and the junction held 11 bases outside the gene matches. CDR3 length: 17 residues. Germline CDR1 and CDR2: SGDLS and YYNGEE. CDR3 amino acids: CASSAGILAGVGGELFF. The CDR3 DNA reads TGTGCCAGCAGCGCCGGAATACTAGCGGGAGTTGGCGGGGAGCTGTTTTTT.

The chain is built from TRBV7-8 and TRBJ2-6, with no clear D. Trimming took off 1 base at V and 1 base at J, with 5 bases between the two ends. The CDR3 contains 15 residues. The germline gives CDR1 SGHVS, CDR2 FQNEAQ. DNA of the CDR3: TGTGCCAGCAGCTTAGTGAGTTCTGGGGCCAACGTCCTGACTTTC. This gives the protein CASSLVSSGANVLTF.

The rearrangement links TRBV5-6 to TRBJ1-3; D unresolved. The CDR3 runs 14 residues. The V gene lost 3 bases and the J gene lost 0 bases, with 7 bases spanning the gap. Germline-derived CDR1 and CDR2 are SGHDT and YYEEEE. The CDR3 DNA sequence: TGTGCCAGCAGCTCGCCGAGCTCTGGAAACACCATATATTTT. It yields the protein CASSSPSSGNTIYF.

This clone was counted between two and nine times. The V gene is TRBV5-5, the J gene TRBJ2-5, with D perhaps matching TRBD1 (6 bases). In germline, CDR1 is SGHKS, CDR2 YYEKEE (reference sequence). The CDR3 covers 13 residues. The V end lost 5 bases, the J end lost 2 bases, and 10 bases lay between the germline ends. CDR3 bases: TGTGCCAGCAGTACGACAGGTCAAGAGACCCAGTACTTC. Translated, it gives CASSTTGQETQYF.

V is TRBV27 and J is TRBJ1-6; D not resolved. V lost 7 bases and J lost 7, with 20 bases in between. CDR3 length equals 16 residues. CDR1 is MNHEY and CDR2 is SMNVEV in the germline V gene (reference sequence). CDR3 bases: TGTGCCAGCACCCCCGAACGGGGTTTCGAGAATTCACCCCTCCACTTT. Its translation is CASTPERGFENSPLHF.

The chain is built from TRBV5-4 and TRBJ2-5; D perhaps matches TRBD2 (6 bases). The CDR3 totals 15 residues. Deletions cut 5 bases from V and 4 bases from J, with 18 bases between. Germline CDR1 and CDR2: SGHNT and YYREEE (reference sequence). DNA of the CDR3: TGTGCCAGCAGTCCGATTGTCGGGGGAGGAGAGACCCAGTACTTC. Translation gives CASSPIVGGGETQYF. Full variable domain (outside the CDR3, taken from reference TRBV5-4 and TRBJ2-5): ETGVTQSPTHLIKTRGQQVTLRCSSQSGHNTVSWYQQALGQGPQFIFQYYREEENGRGNFPPRFSGLQFPNYSSELNVNALELDDSALYLCASSPIVGGGETQYFGPGTRLLVL.

This chain connects TRBV3-1 (or the pseudogene TRBV3-2) to TRBJ1-2; the D gene is possibly TRBD1 (5 bases). V shed 1 base and J shed 2 bases, with 20 bases lying between them. Germline V lookup: CDR1 LGHDT, CDR2 YNNKEL (reference sequence). The CDR3 has 18 residues. CDR3 DNA sequence: TGTGCCAGCAGCCAAGGGGGTCAGGGCAGGAGCCCAAACTATGGCTACACCTTC. Translating it yields CASSQGGQGRSPNYGYTF.

The chain combines TRBV7-2 with TRBJ2-7; possible D gene TRBD2, 5 bases. V shed 2 bases and J shed 7 bases, with 15 bases lying between them. The CDR3 is 14 residues long. Germline values: CDR1 SGHTA, CDR2 FQGNSA. The CDR3 coding sequence is TGTGCCAGCAGCTTATCGACCCACCCGGGGGAGCAGTACTTC. This encodes CASSLSTHPGEQYF.

The genes are TRBV4-3 and TRBJ1-2; D possibly corresponds to TRBD1 (6 bases). The CDR3 has 16 residues. Germline CDR1 reads LGHNA; CDR2 reads YSLEER. V lost 0 bases to trimming and J lost 8 bases, with 19 bases between them. This chain's CDR3 is CASSQDWGGGRSGYTF. The CDR3 nucleotides read TGCGCCAGCAGCCAAGATTGGGGAGGGGGAAGATCCGGCTACACCTTC.